This is a list of T cell receptor beta chains from one sample in a study of T cell repertoires in cytomegalovirus infection. One entry per CDR3 protein results from TCRdb running MiXCR on the reads. Here the sample spans about 470,000 distinct CDR3 sequences, 42% being singletons. For these TCRs, the target antigens are not known. The source was cultured PBMCs, collected from culture after CMV antigen stimulation. All receptors derive from a human donor in good health (CMV status not recorded). Some clones in this sample may be carry-over from other donors' samples. Each CDR3 is given with its conserved first and last residue. A D gene is named only where the DNA matches it firmly. Size values are once, few and many counts, or a class for expanded clones, and some rows have none.

V: TRBV2; J: TRBJ1-2; D: -; size: -; DNA: TGTGCCAGCAGCCCTCTCCCTCCCTGGGGCTACACCTTC; CDR3: CASSPLPPWGYTF
V: TRBV7-2; J: TRBJ2-7; D: TRBD2; size: few; DNA: TGTGCCAGCAAAAGGACTAGCGGGAGTTCCTACGAGCAGTACTTC; CDR3: CASKRTSGSSYEQYF
V: TRBV20-1; J: TRBJ2-1; D: TRBD1; size: -; DNA: TGCAGTGCCCCGGGACAGGGGTTGGATGAGCAGTTCTTC; CDR3: CSAPGQGLDEQFF
V: TRBV6-6; J: TRBJ2-3; D: -; size: -; DNA: TGTGCCAGCAGTTACGTCGGTGGAGGTACGCAGTATTTT; CDR3: CASSYVGGGTQYF
V: TRBV7-6; J: TRBJ1-5; D: -; size: -; DNA: TGTGCCAGCAGCTTAGTAGGAGGATGGAGCAATCAGCCCCAGCATTTT; CDR3: CASSLVGGWSNQPQHF
V: TRBV6-1; J: TRBJ1-6; D: -; size: -; DNA: TGTGCCAGCAGTGGACAGGCCTACTCCCTCCACTTT; CDR3: CASSGQAYSLHF
V: TRBV11-3; J: TRBJ1-3; D: -; size: -; DNA: TGTGCCAGCAGCTCGGGGTCCAGAGACACCATATATTTT; CDR3: CASSSGSRDTIYF
V: TRBV7-6; J: TRBJ2-7; D: -; size: -; DNA: TGTGCCAGCAGCCCCCCCGCGGGCTACGAGCAGTACTTC; CDR3: CASSPPAGYEQYF
V: TRBV7-6; J: TRBJ1-5; D: TRBD1; size: few; DNA: TGTGCCAGCAGCCCTGGGACAGGGGATCAGCCCCAGCATTTT; CDR3: CASSPGTGDQPQHF
V: TRBV7-2; J: TRBJ2-7; D: TRBD2; size: -; DNA: TGTGCCAGCAGCCCACATCCTTGGACTAGTAGAGACGAGCAGTACTTC; CDR3: CASSPHPWTSRDEQYF
V: TRBV6-1; J: TRBJ2-7; D: -; size: few; DNA: TGTGCCACCTCAATGAGGTACGAGCAGTACTTC; CDR3: CATSMRYEQYF
V: TRBV3-1; J: TRBJ2-1; D: TRBD2; size: -; DNA: TGTGCCAGCAGCCAGGGGCCGGGACTAGCGGGGGGTTACAATGAGCAGTTCTTC; CDR3: CASSQGPGLAGGYNEQFF
V: TRBV2; J: TRBJ1-6; D: TRBD1; size: few; DNA: TGTGCCAGCACACAGGGGACGTATAATTCACCCCTCCACTTT; CDR3: CASTQGTYNSPLHF
V: TRBV6-5; J: TRBJ2-3; D: TRBD1; size: few; DNA: TGTGCCAGCAGTTACGGGACAGGGCATAGCACAGATACGCAGTATTTT; CDR3: CASSYGTGHSTDTQYF
V: TRBV12-3/TRBV12-4; J: TRBJ2-1; D: -; size: -; DNA: TGTGCCAGCAGCTCCGTGAGCGGGCTCTACAATGAGCAGTTCTTC; CDR3: CASSSVSGLYNEQFF
V: TRBV7-2; J: TRBJ2-5; D: TRBD2; size: few; DNA: TGTGCCAGCAGACAAGGACTAGCCGGCGAGACCCAGTACTTC; CDR3: CASRQGLAGETQYF
V: TRBV20-1; J: TRBJ2-3; D: TRBD2; size: once; DNA: TGCAGTGCTAGTGGGACTAGCGGGGACGGGTATACGCAGTATTTT; CDR3: CSASGTSGDGYTQYF
V: TRBV7-8; J: TRBJ2-1; D: TRBD2; size: -; DNA: TGTGCCAGCAGCTTAGAGAGGGGGGGGGGGGCGGGGGGGCCTAATGAGCAGTTCTTC; CDR3: CASSLERGGGAGGPNEQFF
V: TRBV7-7; J: TRBJ2-1; D: -; size: -; DNA: TGTGCCAGCGGTCAGGGGGAGGGCAATGAGCAGTTCTTC; CDR3: CASGQGEGNEQFF
V: TRBV7-2; J: TRBJ2-4; D: -; size: -; DNA: TGTGCCAGCAGTACCGGGCCGGCCAAAAACATTCAGTACTTC; CDR3: CASSTGPAKNIQYF
V: TRBV7-6; J: TRBJ2-3; D: -; size: -; DNA: TGTGCCAGCAGCCCCGACGGAAGCACAGATACGCAGTATTTT; CDR3: CASSPDGSTDTQYF
V: TRBV15; J: TRBJ1-2; D: -; size: -; DNA: TGTGCCACCAGCAGACCCCTGCGCTATGGCTACACCTTC; CDR3: CATSRPLRYGYTF
V: TRBV6-8; J: TRBJ1-1; D: -; size: -; DNA: TGTGCCAGCAGGGACGGCTTAATGAACACTGAAGCTTTCTTT; CDR3: CASRDGLMNTEAFF
V: TRBV7-2; J: TRBJ2-7; D: -; size: -; DNA: TGTGCCAGGGGCGGGACTTCCCATTACGAGCAGTACTTC; CDR3: CARGGTSHYEQYF
V: TRBV7-2; J: TRBJ2-2; D: -; size: -; DNA: TGTGCCAGCAGCTTAGTTTTTGGACCCGGGGAGCTGTTTTTT; CDR3: CASSLVFGPGELFF
V: TRBV20-1; J: TRBJ1-4; D: -; size: -; DNA: TGCAGTGCTAGAGGGGGGGTAGATGAAAAACTGTTTTTT; CDR3: CSARGGVDEKLFF
V: TRBV7-9; J: TRBJ1-1; D: TRBD1; size: few; DNA: TGTGCCAGCAGCGCCCAGGACAGGGGGTATACTGAAGCTTTCTTT; CDR3: CASSAQDRGYTEAFF